This entry lists 18 T cell receptor beta chains sequenced from one sample in a study of T cell responses to AZD1222 COVID-19 vaccine. Profiling relied on immunoSEQ multiplex PCR, and the TCRdb table lists in-frame clones only, not all of them. The sample carries 100,000 to 150,000 clones, about 92% recorded once. Sequences were derived from peripheral blood, sampled on day 0 of MenACWY control vaccination. The receptor source for this set is an adult in good health.

The chain carries TRBV4-2 and TRBJ2-1; 11 nucleotides match TRBD2. The CDR3 has 16 amino acids. V trimming: 5 bases; J trimming: 4 bases; junction bases outside the gene matches: 7. The germline V gene encodes CDR1 LGHNA and CDR2 YNFKEQ. The CDR3 protein is CASSSLAGGEYNEQFF. The CDR3 DNA is TGTGCCAGCAGCTCCCTAGCGGGGGGCGAATACAATGAGCAGTTCTTC.

This clone is large in the sample. J is TRBJ2-2 and V is TRBV5-1; D might be TRBD1 (6 bases). The germline V and J ends were trimmed by 5 bases and 2 bases, with 22 bases remaining between them. The CDR3 has 18 amino acids. The germline V gene encodes CDR1 SGHRS and CDR2 YFSETQ. The CDR3 spells CASSPLGPGVGNTGELFF. CDR3 bases: TGCGCCAGCAGTCCATTGGGGCCAGGGGTCGGTAACACCGGGGAGCTGTTTTTT.

The gene calls are TRBV30 and TRBJ1-5, with 7 nucleotides matching TRBD1. The germline V gene has CDR1 GTSNPN and CDR2 SVGIG (reference sequence). With V trimmed by 0 bases and J by 2 bases, 4 bases remained unmatched. The CDR3 loop spans 15 amino acids. CDR3 sequence: CAWSVRGRGNQPQHF. The CDR3 nucleotides are TGTGCCTGGAGTGTTAGGGGGCGAGGCAATCAGCCCCAGCATTTT.

This rearrangement joins TRBV6-5 to TRBJ1-3; TRBD1 matches at 11 bases. The CDR3 has 15 amino acids. Germline CDR1 reads MNHEY; CDR2 reads SVGAGI. V was pared by 5 bases and J by 2 bases, with 2 bases of the junction left unmatched. For the CDR3, the DNA is TGTGCCAGCAGTCAGGACAGGGGGCCTGGAAACACCATATATTTT. It yields the protein CASSQDRGPGNTIYF.

The CDR3, as DNA: TGTGCCAGCAGCCAAGGGGTCTCGGGAGCTTTCTTT. This codes for CASSQGVSGAFF. This chain links TRBV14 with TRBJ1-1; D call uncertain. The CDR3 runs 12 residues. Germline lookup yields CDR1 SGHDN and CDR2 FVKESK. The germline V and J ends were trimmed by 1 base and 10 bases, with 10 bases remaining between them. Based on the CDR3 plus reference TRBV14 and TRBJ1-1, the full variable domain is EAGVTQFPSHSVIEKGQTVTLRCDPISGHDNLYWYRRVMGKEIKFLLHFVKESKQDESGMPNNRFLAERTGGTYSTLKVQPAELEDSGVYFCASSQGVSGAFFGQGTRLTVV.

The chain recombines TRBV27 with TRBJ1-1, with 7 positions matching TRBD1. Germline assignment: CDR1 MNHEY and CDR2 SMNVEV (reference sequence). After removal of 5 bases from V and 5 bases from J, the junction contained 8 bases not matched to a gene. This CDR3 is built from 14 residues. CDR3 residues: CASSARQGVTEAFF. CDR3 sequence (DNA): TGTGCCAGCAGTGCCCGACAGGGCGTTACTGAAGCTTTCTTT.

The chain couples TRBV3-1 (or the pseudogene TRBV3-2) to TRBJ2-5; D call uncertain. CDR1 is LGHDT, CDR2 YNNKEL, per germline (reference sequence). This CDR3 comprises 13 residues. Trimming shortened V by 2 bases and J by 1 base, and 5 bases separated the two germline ends. The CDR3 DNA sequence: TGTGCCAGCAGCCAATCTCTCCAAGAGACCCAGTACTTC. It is translated as CASSQSLQETQYF.

The chain combines TRBV7-2 with TRBJ2-1, with TRBD2 matching 7 bases. CDR1 SGHTA and CDR2 FQGNSA come from the germline V gene. The CDR3 loop spans 15 amino acids. The trim removed 5 bases at V and 4 bases at J, leaving 8 bases unmatched. The chain's CDR3 is CASSTGLGKYNEQFF. CDR3 DNA sequence: TGTGCCAGCAGCACCGGACTAGGTAAATACAATGAGCAGTTCTTC.

This chain joins TRBV5-6 and TRBJ2-1; D perhaps matches TRBD2 (5 bases). V lost 2 bases to trimming and J lost 5 bases, with 11 bases between them. The CDR3 is 14 amino acids. Germline V gene sequence: CDR1 SGHDT, CDR2 YYEEEE. DNA of the CDR3: TGTGCCAGCAGCTTTGTGCGGGCGCACAATGAGCAGTTCTTC. Its translation: CASSFVRAHNEQFF.

In its sample, this clone was seen once. The V gene is TRBV6-1, the J gene TRBJ1-6, with 7 bases lining up with TRBD1. With V trimmed by 0 bases and J by 3 bases, 5 bases remained unmatched. The CDR3 consists of 17 residues. CDR1 MNHNS and CDR2 SASEGT come from the germline V gene. CDR3 region: CASSEAEGAVYNSPLHF. For the CDR3, the DNA is TGTGCCAGCAGTGAAGCTGAGGGGGCGGTCTATAATTCACCCCTCCACTTT.

This chain connects TRBV18 to TRBJ2-2; possible D gene TRBD1, 5 bases. This CDR3 is 16 amino acids long. From germline, CDR1 is KGHSH and CDR2 LQKENI. V dropped 1 base and J dropped 0 bases, with 9 bases sitting between them. CDR3 sequence: CASSPLAGPNTGELFF. For the CDR3, the DNA is TGTGCCAGCTCACCACTGGCAGGGCCGAACACCGGGGAGCTGTTTTTT. Looking up the rest from reference TRBV18 and TRBJ2-2 gives the full variable domain: NAGVMQNPRHLVRRRGQEARLRCSPMKGHSHVYWYRQLPEEGLKFMVYLQKENIIDESGMPKERFSAEFPKEGPSILRIQQVVRGDSAAYFCASSPLAGPNTGELFFGEGSRLTVL.

The chain joins TRBV7-9 to TRBJ1-1, with D possibly being TRBD1 (6 bases). CDR3 length: 14 residues. Trimming pared 5 bases from V and 8 bases from J, leaving 18 bases between. Germline values: CDR1 SEHNR, CDR2 FQNEAQ (reference sequence). CDR3 coding DNA: TGTGCCAGCAGCCCCCGACAGGTTACCCCAGAAGCTTTCTTT. Its translation: CASSPRQVTPEAFF.

V usage is TRBV4-1 and J usage is TRBJ2-5; 11 bases are a match to TRBD2. Germline CDR1 is MGHRA and CDR2 is YSYEKL. The V segment lost 1 base and the J segment 0 bases; nucleotides outside the gene matches: 10. This CDR3 has 19 residues. CDR3 sequence reads: CASSQAGTSGSAHQETQYF. For the CDR3, the DNA is TGCGCCAGCAGCCAAGCTGGAACTAGCGGGAGTGCCCACCAAGAGACCCAGTACTTC.

This sequence joins TRBV28 and TRBJ1-6; D is ambiguous. CDR1 is MDHEN, CDR2 SYDVKM, per germline. V was trimmed by 5 bases and J by 5 bases, leaving 1 base between them. This CDR3 contains 11 residues. The CDR3 spells CASSDNSPLHF. The DNA for the CDR3 is TGTGCCAGCAGTGATAATTCACCCCTCCACTTT.

This chain links TRBV5-1 with TRBJ1-3; D unclear. This CDR3 spans 13 amino acids. The V end was cut by 3 bases, the J end by 3 bases, with 7 bases between. The germline V gene has CDR1 SGHRS and CDR2 YFSETQ. The CDR3 bases are TGCGCCAGCAGCTCCGCATTTGGAAACACCATATATTTT. This codes for CASSSAFGNTIYF.

V is TRBV18 and J is TRBJ2-5; a possible D gene is TRBD1 (5 bases). Trimming took 2 bases from V and 0 from J, leaving 16 bases between them. This CDR3 spans 17 amino acids. Germline CDR1 reads KGHSH; CDR2 reads LQKENI. CDR3 nucleotides: TGTGCCAGCTCACCAGCGACAGTTCTCAACAACCAAGAGACCCAGTACTTC. Translating gives CASSPATVLNNQETQYF.

The rearrangement uses TRBV11-2 and TRBJ2-4; D is possibly TRBD1 or TRBD2 (6 bases each). V shed 2 bases and J shed 1 base, with 12 bases lying between them. Germline CDR1 is SGHAT and CDR2 is FQNNGV. The CDR3 loop spans 16 amino acids. The DNA for the CDR3 is TGTGCCAGCAGCTTATGGGGGGCAGCGGCCAAAAACATTCAGTACTTC. Its translation is CASSLWGAAAKNIQYF.

The chain uses TRBV28 and TRBJ1-6; D unresolved. CDR1 is MDHEN, CDR2 SYDVKM, per germline. CDR3 length: 12 amino acids. Deletions cut 2 bases from V and 10 bases from J, with 6 bases between. As DNA, the CDR3 is TGTGCCAGCAGTTTACTCGGGTCACCCCTCCACTTT. This encodes CASSLLGSPLHF.